Below, 5 T cell receptor beta chains from the same sample are listed, as sequenced in a study of beta chain features in type 1 diabetes. Regarding the study as a whole: All four CD4+ subsets of Type 1 diabetes patients contained TCRB CDR3s that were moderately but significantly shorter.

Investigators reverse transcribed all isolated RNA, so they sequenced expressed TCRB transcripts. TCRdb keeps only in-frame clones here, not all; method: immunoSEQ multiplex PCR. The repertoire has 600,000 to 700,000 clones, around an eighth of them found once; the top ten carry around 0.12%. Their antigens are not known. Sequenced material: naive CD4+ T cells from blood. All receptors come from a man aged 30 to 39 with type 1 diabetes.

This clone was seen only a few times. The rearrangement links TRBV19 to TRBJ2-1, with 7 nucleotides matching TRBD2. V shed 3 bases, J shed 5 bases, and the junction held 7 bases outside the gene matches. Germline V gene sequence: CDR1 LNHDA, CDR2 SQIVND (reference sequence). This CDR3 comprises 15 residues. The CDR3 is CASSISGSTHNEQFF. The CDR3 nucleotides read TGTGCCAGTAGTATTAGCGGGTCCACACACAATGAGCAGTTCTTC.

In its sample, this clone was seen many times. The chain is built from TRBV14 and TRBJ2-1; D gene uncertain. The CDR3 loop spans 11 amino acids. V lost 2 bases and J lost 6, with 2 bases in between. Germline V gives CDR1 SGHDN, CDR2 FVKESK. This CDR3 reads CASSQRNEQFF. In DNA, the CDR3 is TGTGCCAGCAGCCAACGCAATGAGCAGTTCTTC.

CDR3 in DNA: TGTGCTAGTGGTTTCAGCATTGGACAAGGCGGCTACACCTTC. This codes for CASGFSIGQGGYTF. V and J are TRBV12-5 and TRBJ1-2; D may be TRBD1 (5 bases). CDR3 length: 14 amino acids. Trimming removed 3 bases at V and 8 bases at J, with 16 bases between. Looked up from germline, CDR1 is LGHNT and CDR2 is FRNRAP.

V usage is TRBV30 and J usage is TRBJ1-4; D is uncertain. V dropped 8 bases and J dropped 1 base, with 11 bases sitting between them. CDR3 length: 13 amino acids. Germline V lookup: CDR1 GTSNPN, CDR2 SVGIG (reference sequence). CDR3 bases: TGTGCCCCCCCCCGGATAACTAATGAAAAACTGTTTTTT. It yields the protein CAPPRITNEKLFF.

The J gene is TRBJ1-5, the V gene TRBV29-1, with D perhaps matching TRBD1 (6 bases). Germline V gene lookup returns CDR1 SQVTM and CDR2 ANQGSEA. This CDR3 region has 13 residues. Trimming pared 3 bases from V and 7 bases from J, leaving 13 bases between. In DNA form, the CDR3 reads TGCAGCGTTGATGAAGGGGGAAACCAGCCCCAGCATTTT. Its protein is CSVDEGGNQPQHF.